This TCR beta chain was captured in a study of T cell changes during pregnancy in multiple sclerosis (dated by TCRdb to the late 2010s). Background for the entire study: The study examined how the T cell repertoire changed over the course of pregnancy in women with multiple sclerosis.

Receptors were amplified or captured by the immunoSEQ multiplex PCR assay. As stored in TCRdb, this immuneACCESS dataset retains in-frame rearrangements with V and J assigned. A fraction of the clones does not appear; measured against another copy, unresolved V genes explain less than half of the discrepancy, and the remainder lacks a known reason. This sample gives approximately 84,000 clones in total; about 95% of them show up just once. The leading ten clones occupy about 2.5% of the sample. The CDR3, cysteine through phenylalanine, is 11 amino acids long. The sequence is cut down to CDR3 DNA, 33 bases in frame from base 1. Taken from the germline V gene (reference sequence), the CDR1 and CDR2 loops are MNHEY and SMNVEV. V loses 3 bases, J loses 3 bases, and the germline ends lie 2 bases apart. For this clone: The antigen it binds to is not known. No per-base quality is available; no much larger clone lies one base away.

The chain is encoded by TRBV27 joined to TRBJ2-5; no D gene can be assigned with confidence. The sequence derives from a female donor with multiple sclerosis, enrolled in a pregnancy study. Here the sequenced sample was peripheral blood, taken in the third trimester of pregnancy. The DNA sequence is TGTGCCAGCAGTTTTAAAGAGACCCAGTACTTC. Translated, this gives CASSFKETQYF.